The rows below give T cell receptor beta chains drawn from one sample of a study of control samples from healthy donors and cancer patients. Here immunoSEQ multiplex PCR was the method, and the copy in TCRdb shows in-frame clones only, minus some. Among around 85,000 clones listed, roughly 94% were seen once. The sample taken for sequencing was blood. These TCRs come from a woman aged 18-30 years in good health. Each CDR3 is given with its conserved first and last residue. The D gene is left open where the match is weak. A row's size may be missing; if present it is once, few, many or a size class.

J: TRBJ1-1
D: .
size: .
V: TRBV9
CDR3: CASSVAVGDTEAFF
DNA: TGTGCCAGCAGCGTAGCAGTGGGGGACACTGAAGCTTTCTTT

J: TRBJ1-2
D: .
size: .
V: TRBV5-1
CDR3: CASSLGTEGLGGYTF
DNA: TGCGCCAGCAGCTTGGGCACAGAGGGCCTTGGTGGCTACACCTTC

J: TRBJ1-2
D: TRBD1
size: .
V: TRBV2
CDR3: CASSRDRNGYTF
DNA: TGTGCCAGCAGCCGGGACAGGAATGGCTACACCTTC

J: TRBJ2-7
D: .
size: .
V: TRBV6-5
CDR3: CATAKGAAYEQYF
DNA: TGTGCCACTGCTAAAGGGGCAGCCTACGAGCAGTACTTC

J: TRBJ1-2
D: .
size: .
V: TRBV28
CDR3: CASSLSWGYGHTF
DNA: TGTGCCAGCAGCCTTAGCTGGGGCTATGGCCACACCTTC

J: TRBJ2-7
D: .
size: once
V: TRBV6-5
CDR3: CATFRGDSLSYEQYF
DNA: TGTGCCACCTTCAGGGGGGACAGCCTATCCTACGAGCAGTACTTC

J: TRBJ2-1
D: .
size: .
V: TRBV28
CDR3: CASVPSARYNEQFF
DNA: TGTGCCAGCGTACCCTCTGCCCGCTACAATGAGCAGTTCTTC

J: TRBJ2-1
D: TRBD2
size: .
V: TRBV5-1
CDR3: CASSLIGEGCFF
DNA: TGCGCCAGCAGCCTCATAGGGGAGGGGTGCTTCTTC

J: TRBJ2-3
D: .
size: .
V: TRBV24-1
CDR3: CATSDSDSFFSTDTQYF
DNA: TGTGCCACCAGTGATTCTGACAGCTTTTTTAGCACAGATACGCAGTATTTT

J: TRBJ2-7
D: TRBD2
size: .
V: TRBV5-1
CDR3: CASSLDSGRGVGEQYF
DNA: TGCGCCAGCAGCTTGGATAGCGGGAGAGGTGTTGGGGAGCAGTACTTC

J: TRBJ2-5
D: TRBD2
size: .
V: TRBV7-3
CDR3: CASSLGTSDQETQYF
DNA: TGTGCCAGCAGCTTAGGGACTAGCGACCAAGAGACCCAGTACTTC

J: TRBJ1-1
D: .
size: .
V: TRBV28
CDR3: CASSLPGNTEAFF
DNA: TGTGCCAGCAGTTTACCGGGGAACACTGAAGCTTTCTTT

J: TRBJ2-5
D: TRBD2
size: .
V: TRBV6-2/TRBV6-3
CDR3: CASSIMGLGQETQYF
DNA: TGTGCCAGCAGCATTATGGGACTAGGTCAAGAGACCCAGTACTTC

J: TRBJ2-1
D: TRBD2
size: .
V: TRBV3-1/TRBV3-2
CDR3: CASSLGLAESSYNEQFF
DNA: TGTGCCAGCAGCCTGGGACTAGCGGAGAGCTCCTACAATGAGCAGTTCTTC

J: TRBJ2-1
D: .
size: .
V: TRBV5-6
CDR3: CASSNWGGYSYNEQFF
DNA: TGTGCCAGCAGCAACTGGGGCGGATACTCCTACAATGAGCAGTTCTTC

J: TRBJ1-1
D: .
size: .
V: TRBV15
CDR3: CATSRNTGTKAFF
DNA: TGTGCCACCAGCAGAAACACCGGGACTAAAGCTTTCTTT

J: TRBJ1-3
D: .
size: .
V: TRBV2
CDR3: CASSESGNPGNTIYF
DNA: TGTGCCAGCAGTGAGTCAGGGAACCCTGGAAACACCATATATTTT

J: TRBJ1-5
D: .
size: once
V: TRBV28
CDR3: CASSLDSRSLHSNQPQHF
DNA: TGTGCCAGCAGTTTGGATTCGCGGTCACTTCATAGCAATCAGCCCCAGCATTTT

J: TRBJ1-1
D: .
size: .
V: TRBV9
CDR3: CASSVDPLTGSNTEAFF
DNA: TGTGCCAGCAGCGTAGACCCCCTCACAGGGTCAAACACTGAAGCTTTCTTT

J: TRBJ2-7
D: .
size: .
V: TRBV14
CDR3: CASSQSPIAGSHEQYF
DNA: TGTGCCAGCAGCCAAAGTCCCATAGCAGGGTCCCACGAGCAGTACTTC

J: TRBJ2-5
D: TRBD1
size: .
V: TRBV7-9
CDR3: CASLRGQLHQETQYF
DNA: TGTGCCAGTCTCCGGGGACAGCTACACCAAGAGACCCAGTACTTC

J: TRBJ2-4
D: .
size: .
V: TRBV3-1/TRBV3-2
CDR3: CASSQRQEGGPKKNIQYF
DNA: TGTGCCAGCAGCCAACGTCAGGAAGGGGGGCCCAAAAAAAACATTCAGTACTTC

J: TRBJ1-3
D: TRBD1
size: .
V: TRBV6-6
CDR3: CASSLWDSGNTIYF
DNA: TGTGCCAGCAGTTTGTGGGACAGTGGAAACACCATATATTTT

J: TRBJ2-3
D: .
size: .
V: TRBV6-5
CDR3: CASSYRHPTDTQYF
DNA: TGTGCCAGCAGTTACCGACACCCCACAGATACGCAGTATTTT

J: TRBJ2-2
D: TRBD2
size: .
V: TRBV29-1
CDR3: CSVEGGTGELFF
DNA: TGCAGCGTTGAGGGGGGGACCGGGGAGCTGTTTTTT

J: TRBJ1-1
D: .
size: .
V: TRBV29-1
CDR3: CSHFNSRFFGEAFF
DNA: TGCAGCCACTTCAACTCGCGGTTCTTCGGGGAGGCTTTCTTT

J: TRBJ1-2
D: .
size: .
V: TRBV15
CDR3: CATSSRDGVGYTF
DNA: TGTGCCACCAGCAGTCGGGACGGGGTGGGCTACACCTTC

J: TRBJ1-5
D: .
size: .
V: TRBV20-1
CDR3: CSASFQQGNQPQHF
DNA: TGCAGTGCTAGTTTCCAGCAGGGCAATCAGCCCCAGCATTTT

J: TRBJ2-5
D: TRBD1
size: .
V: TRBV5-1
CDR3: CASSGRTGGVETQYF
DNA: TGCGCCAGCAGCGGTAGGACAGGGGGAGTTGAGACCCAGTACTTC

J: TRBJ1-2
D: .
size: .
V: TRBV11-2
CDR3: CASSLEVGTGTRSYYGYTF
DNA: TGTGCCAGCAGCTTAGAGGTTGGTACAGGGACTCGGAGTTACTATGGCTACACCTTC

J: TRBJ1-2
D: .
size: once
V: TRBV7-9
CDR3: CASSFYKNYGYTF
DNA: TGTGCCAGCAGCTTTTACAAGAACTATGGCTACACCTTC

J: TRBJ1-2
D: .
size: .
V: TRBV19
CDR3: CASTGIPSYGYTF
DNA: TGTGCCAGTACTGGGATTCCTTCATATGGCTACACCTTC

J: TRBJ2-5
D: .
size: once
V: TRBV3-1/TRBV3-2
CDR3: CASSQVTRGRETQYF
DNA: TGTGCCAGCAGCCAAGTTACGAGGGGCCGTGAGACCCAGTACTTC

J: TRBJ2-7
D: .
size: .
V: TRBV11-2
CDR3: CASSLDKEQYF
DNA: TGTGCCAGCAGCTTAGATAAGGAGCAGTACTTC

J: TRBJ1-2
D: TRBD1
size: .
V: TRBV6-6
CDR3: CASIDVDRAFSGYTF
DNA: TGTGCCAGCATCGATGTAGACAGGGCTTTTTCGGGCTACACCTTC

J: TRBJ2-5
D: .
size: .
V: TRBV29-1
CDR3: CSVVRIETQYF
DNA: TGCAGCGTTGTCAGGATCGAGACCCAGTACTTC

J: TRBJ2-3
D: .
size: .
V: TRBV29-1
CDR3: CSVQSTDTQYF
DNA: TGCAGCGTACAGAGCACAGATACGCAGTATTTT

J: TRBJ1-6
D: .
size: once
V: TRBV7-3
CDR3: CASSSKGGNSPLHF
DNA: TGTGCCAGCAGCTCCAAGGGCGGCAATTCACCCCTCCACTTT

J: TRBJ2-1
D: .
size: .
V: TRBV15
CDR3: CATSRGVNEQFF
DNA: TGTGCCACCAGCAGAGGAGTCAATGAGCAGTTCTTC

J: TRBJ2-5
D: .
size: .
V: TRBV7-9
CDR3: CASSLALAEQETQYF
DNA: TGTGCCAGCAGCTTAGCGCTTGCGGAACAAGAGACCCAGTACTTC

J: TRBJ2-7
D: .
size: .
V: TRBV28
CDR3: CASSFSTGVGYF
DNA: TGTGCCAGCAGTTTTTCCACGGGGGTTGGGTACTTC

J: TRBJ2-4
D: .
size: .
V: TRBV5-1
CDR3: CASSLKPGPQNIQYF
DNA: TGCGCCAGCAGCTTGAAGCCAGGGCCTCAAAACATTCAGTACTTC

J: TRBJ2-3
D: .
size: .
V: TRBV4-3
CDR3: CASSQDLTGTDTQYF
DNA: TGCGCCAGCAGCCAAGACTTGACAGGCACAGATACGCAGTATTTT

J: TRBJ2-7
D: TRBD1
size: .
V: TRBV27
CDR3: CASSLFGQGTTYEQYF
DNA: TGTGCCAGCAGTTTATTTGGACAGGGGACCACCTACGAGCAGTACTTC

J: TRBJ1-2
D: TRBD1
size: .
V: TRBV5-1
CDR3: CASQGQGGRRAGYGYTF
DNA: TGCGCCAGCCAGGGACAGGGAGGGCGGAGGGCGGGATATGGCTACACCTTC

J: TRBJ1-4
D: .
size: .
V: TRBV28
CDR3: CASSLEQLNEKLFF
DNA: TGTGCCAGCAGTTTGGAACAGCTCAATGAAAAACTGTTTTTT

J: TRBJ2-2
D: .
size: .
V: TRBV4-1
CDR3: CASSQDQVGELFF
DNA: TGCGCCAGCAGCCAAGATCAGGTCGGGGAGCTGTTTTTT

J: TRBJ2-7
D: TRBD2
size: .
V: TRBV27
CDR3: CASSSALAGSDEQYF
DNA: TGTGCCAGCAGCTCCGCCTTAGCGGGTAGTGACGAGCAGTACTTC